The 19 T cell receptor beta chains in this list originate from one sample, sequenced in a study of T-cell reconstitution after alpha-beta-depleted transplantation in children. Unique molecular identifiers featured in how the TCRbeta library was prepared. TCRdb ran MiXCR on the PCR reads and lists one entry per CDR3 protein. The table records some 550,000 distinct CDR3 sequences, about 21% of them present only once. The sample consisted of PBMCs, mostly from graft donor cells, taken 360 days after TCRalphabeta/CD19-depleted stem cell transplant. The receptors were sampled from a boy under two years old who had a stem cell transplant for acute myeloid leukemia, so the T cells may come from the graft donor.

This clonotype was seen repeatedly, ten times or more. The chain employs TRBV7-2 and TRBJ2-3, with 8 bases that match TRBD2. The length of the CDR3 is 13 residues. The V segment lost 5 bases and the J segment 11 bases; nucleotides outside the gene matches: 9. CDR1 SGHTA and CDR2 FQGNSA come from the germline V gene. For the CDR3, the DNA is TGTGCCAGCAGCCCAACTAGCGGCGGTGGGCAGTATTTT. It encodes CASSPTSGGGQYF.

This clonotype was recorded at least ten times. V gene TRBV28 combines with J gene TRBJ2-7; TRBD2 aligns across 11 bases. Germline V lookup: CDR1 MDHEN, CDR2 SYDVKM. The CDR3 totals 15 residues. V was clipped by 7 bases and J by 0 bases; unmatched bases: 5. The CDR3 DNA is TGTGCCAGCACCCGACTAGCGGGGAGCTCCTACGAGCAGTACTTC. Amino acid sequence: CASTRLAGSSYEQYF.

The chain is built from TRBV5-1 and TRBJ1-1; TRBD1 aligns across 8 bases. Germline CDR1 SGHRS, CDR2 YFSETQ. CDR3 length: 17 residues. J gave up 0 bases and V 0 bases, and 7 bases lay outside the gene matches. The CDR3: CASSLVSGTGMNTEAFF. DNA for the CDR3: TGCGCCAGCAGCTTGGTATCTGGGACAGGCATGAACACTGAAGCTTTCTTT. Filled out from reference TRBV5-1 and TRBJ1-1, the complete variable domain reads KAGVTQTPRYLIKTRGQQVTLSCSPISGHRSVSWYQQTPGQGLQFLFEYFSETQRNKGNFPGRFSGRQFSNSRSEMNVSTLELGDSALYLCASSLVSGTGMNTEAFFGQGTRLTVV.

The table lists this clonotype with a few counts. The gene calls are TRBV14 and TRBJ1-3; no reliable D call. Germline V CDR1 and CDR2: SGHDN, FVKESK. The ends were cut back, 4 bases at V and 1 base at J, with 11 bases in the middle. The CDR3 sequence is 15 residues long. The CDR3 nucleotides are TGTGCCAGCAGCCGGGCAGGCTCATCTGGAAACACCATATATTTT. It specifies CASSRAGSSGNTIYF.

With regard to this clonotype: This clone may be a read error of a much larger clone one base away. The chain couples TRBV5-5 to TRBJ2-3; D not certain. Germline CDR1 is SGHKS and CDR2 is YYEKEE (reference sequence). This CDR3 comprises 13 residues. The V end was cut by 4 bases, the J end by 0 bases, with 6 bases between. CDR3 sequence reads: CASSAISTDTQYF. CDR3 nucleotides: TGTGCCAGCAGCGCCATTAGCACAGATACGCAGTATTTT.

The V call is TRBV5-1, the J call TRBJ2-1, with a weak D call TRBD1 (6 bases). Trimming cost V 1 base and J 9 bases, with 20 bases left between them. This CDR3 has 16 residues. Germline lookup yields CDR1 SGHRS and CDR2 YFSETQ. Written as DNA, the CDR3 is TGCGCCAGCAGCTTGCCGACAGGTTCGGGTAGAGGTGAGCAGTTCTTC. It specifies CASSLPTGSGRGEQFF.

The V and J genes are TRBV12-3 or TRBV12-4 and TRBJ2-7; 8 positions agree with TRBD2. The CDR3 has 14 amino acids. The J segment lost 6 bases and the V segment lost 1 base, leaving 5 bases of the junction unmatched. CDR3 bases: TGTGCCAGCAGTTTAGGCCTAGCGGGTAGCGAGCAGTACGTC. Its translation: CASSLGLAGSEQYV.

The gene calls are TRBV4-3 and TRBJ2-6; D is ambiguous. From germline, CDR1 is LGHNA and CDR2 YSLEER. The CDR3 consists of 17 residues. The V end lost 0 bases, the J end lost 2 bases, and 11 bases lay between the germline ends. This chain's CDR3 is CASSQDNPPPGANVLTF. In DNA form, the CDR3 reads TGCGCCAGCAGCCAAGATAACCCTCCACCTGGGGCCAACGTCCTGACTTTC.

This clonotype was seen a few times. V usage is TRBV29-1 and J usage is TRBJ2-1; 7 bases line up with TRBD1. CDR1 and CDR2 from the germline V gene are SQVTM and ANQGSEA. The CDR3 consists of 14 residues. The ends lost 6 bases at V and 7 bases at J; junction bases unmatched: 12. CDR3 DNA: TGCAGCGTGCCGCATAGGGCAGGGGGAAATGAGCAGTTCTTC. It translates to CSVPHRAGGNEQFF.

This clonotype has just a few counts. This sequence joins TRBV20-1 and TRBJ1-2, with TRBD1 identical over 7 bases. Trimming removed 8 bases from V and 3 bases from J; junction bases left unmatched: 3. In germline, CDR1 is DFQATT, CDR2 SNEGSKA (reference sequence). The CDR3 is 11 amino acids. Here the CDR3 reads CSSGGDYGYTF. The CDR3, as DNA: TGCAGTTCAGGGGGTGACTATGGCTACACCTTC.

This clonotype was picked up many times. This chain links TRBV12-3 or TRBV12-4 with TRBJ2-3; 10 nucleotides agree with TRBD1. The CDR3 has 19 residues. The V segment lost 3 bases and the J segment 2 bases; nucleotides outside the gene matches: 14. This CDR3 is CASSLGPGTGALSTDTQYF. For the CDR3, the DNA is TGTGCCAGCAGTTTGGGTCCCGGGACAGGGGCCCTCTCCACAGATACGCAGTATTTT.

This clonotype was recorded a few times. The DNA for the CDR3 is TGCGCCAGCAGTCCAGGCGGGACAGGCCCCTACGAGCAGTACGTC. Protein product: CASSPGGTGPYEQYV. The J gene is TRBJ2-7, the V gene TRBV4-1, with 8 bases lining up with TRBD1. Germline V gives CDR1 MGHRA, CDR2 YSYEKL. This CDR3 is 15 amino acids long. The V gene end was trimmed by 6 bases and the J gene end by 2 bases; junction bases not matched to a gene: 9.

The genes are TRBV10-1 and TRBJ2-7, with a possible D match to TRBD1 (5 bases). CDR3 length: 16 amino acids. CDR1 is WNHNN, CDR2 SYGVQD, per germline (reference sequence). The ends were cut back, 3 bases at V and 0 bases at J, with 15 bases in the middle. The CDR3 is CASSDSTTVSSYEQYV. Here the CDR3 DNA reads TGCGCCAGCAGTGATTCTACGACAGTGAGCTCCTACGAGCAGTACGTC.

The gene calls are TRBV27 and TRBJ2-5; either TRBD1 or TRBD2 may supply D (5 bases each). Germline V gene data show CDR1 as MNHEY and CDR2 as SMNVEV (reference sequence). The CDR3 loop spans 17 amino acids. V lost 5 bases and J lost 5, with 24 bases in between. The CDR3 sequence is CASSPISGPIRGETQYF. In DNA, the CDR3 is TGTGCCAGCAGTCCGATTTCGGGACCCATAAGAGGGGAGACCCAGTACTTC.

The CDR3 loop is CASSPTPSARGRNIQYF. In nucleotides, the CDR3 is TGTGCCAGCAGCCCGACGCCCTCGGCCAGGGGGAGAAACATTCAGTACTTC. This rearrangement joins TRBV7-9 to TRBJ2-4; 7 bases fit TRBD1. The length of the CDR3 is 17 residues. J lost 6 bases, V lost 5 bases, and 16 bases had no gene match. Germline CDR1 is SEHNR and CDR2 is FQNEAQ (reference sequence). The full variable domain, with the rest looked up from reference TRBV7-9 and TRBJ2-4, is DTGVSQNPRHKITKRGQNVTFRCDPISEHNRLYWYRQTLGQGPEFLTYFQNEAQLEKSRLLSDRFSAERPKGSFSTLEIQRTEQGDSAMYLCASSPTPSARGRNIQYFGAGTRLSVL.

This clonotype turned up a few times. The V call is TRBV12-3 or TRBV12-4, the J call TRBJ1-1; possibly TRBD1 for D (5 bases). Trimming left V 2 bases short and J 11 bases short, with 18 bases between. CDR3 length: 14 amino acids. This CDR3 reads CASSLKQAVTGAFF. The DNA for the CDR3 is TGTGCCAGCAGTTTAAAACAGGCCGTCACGGGGGCTTTCTTT.

The chain has TRBV5-1 and TRBJ2-1; D gene unclear. The CDR3 loop spans 13 amino acids. The germline V and J ends were trimmed by 1 base and 7 bases, with 9 bases remaining between them. Germline V CDR1 and CDR2: SGHRS, YFSETQ. The CDR3 nucleotides are TGCGCCAGCAGCTTGAGGTGGCGGAATGAGCAGTTCTTC. Translated: CASSLRWRNEQFF.

This chain links TRBV20-1 with TRBJ2-2; 7 bases are shared with TRBD2. The CDR3 runs to 16 residues. J gave up 4 bases and V 0 bases, and 8 bases lay outside the gene matches. Germline V gene data show CDR1 as DFQATT and CDR2 as SNEGSKA (reference sequence). The DNA of the CDR3 is TGCAGTGCTAGAGATCTCGCGGGGGAATGCACCGGGGAGCTGTTTTTT. Translating it yields CSARDLAGECTGELFF.

This clonotype was counted a few times. V is TRBV20-1 and J is TRBJ2-3, with 10 bases identical to TRBD2. V trimming: 6 bases; J trimming: 6 bases; junction bases outside the gene matches: 6. Germline V CDR1 and CDR2: DFQATT, SNEGSKA (reference sequence). The CDR3 loop spans 13 amino acids. The CDR3 is CSAKSGGADTQYF. The CDR3 nucleotides are TGCAGTGCAAAAAGCGGGGGGGCTGATACGCAGTATTTT.